The source of this T cell receptor beta chain is a study of cytomegalovirus exposure and HLA in healthy donors. CDR3 size: 14 residues. In germline, CDR1 is MNHNY, CDR2 SVGAGI (reference sequence). The V gene end was trimmed by 5 bases and the J gene end by 6 bases; junction bases not matched to a gene: 9. Study outcomes and limitations: Reported performance of the classifier showed diagnosis of cytomegalovirus status with high specificity and sensitivity. One later analysis, an examination of the 120 or so validation repertoires, found that first-cohort TCR clusters tended to co-occur in them.

Produced via immunoSEQ multiplex PCR; TCRdb's table is partial and in-frame only. This sample carries a few hundred thousand clones, 80% to 90% of them seen once, and the ten largest clones take roughly 1%. With respect to this clone: Its antigen is not known.

Sequencing used PBMCs. The TCR was taken from a woman aged 18 to 35 in good health and CMV-seronegative. The chain recombines TRBV6-6 with TRBJ2-7; 8 bases are shared with TRBD1. CDR3 nucleotide sequence: TGTGCCAGCAGTCGCAGGGACAGGTTTGGCGAGCAGTACTTC. Residues: CASSRRDRFGEQYF.